The TCR beta chain under discussion was sequenced for a study of T cells in localized non-small cell lung cancer. Sequencing used immunoSEQ multiplex PCR; TCRdb keeps in-frame clones, though not all of them. In the table there are some 130,000 clones, around 90% of which are singletons. The CDR3 totals 11 residues. The V end lost 0 bases, the J end lost 8 bases, and 4 bases lay between the germline ends. Germline V lookup: CDR1 DFQATT, CDR2 SNEGSKA (reference sequence). The TCR sequence derives from a female donor of 60 years or more with stage I lung adenocarcinoma. This chain connects TRBV20-1 to TRBJ1-4; D gene unclear. The material sequenced was peripheral blood, taken before any cancer treatment. CDR3 bases: TGCAGTGCTAGAGACAACGAAAAACTGTTTTTT. Protein: CSARDNEKLFF.